This T cell receptor (beta chain) was profiled in a study of blood T cells in healthy people across ages (dated by TCRdb to 2014 to 2015). In terms of the full investigation: In model experiments, roughly one uniquely barcoded TCR beta cDNA molecule per two T cells was captured by template switching. Donors were grouped into four age groups: young (average roughly 15 years), middle-aged (over 35), aged (around 62) and long-lived (around 80). The study measured age-related changes in TCR beta repertoire diversity using deep sequencing normalized with unique cDNA molecular identifiers. The study analyzed two additional independent replicas of 1 million unique cDNA reads from the same blood draw for two donors, one aged 18 to 30 and one aged 80 or older. Donors of different ages were randomly distributed across sequencing lanes to avoid experimental bias.

Overall study results and their limits: The long-lived group showed more naive CD4+ T cells, fewer expanded clones and increased TCR diversity than the aged group, suggesting age selection. Because profiling used bulk unsorted PBMCs, naive and antigen-experienced compartments could not be compared conclusively. There was a strong correlation between observed TCR beta diversity and the percentage of naive T cells measured by flow cytometry. Observed TCR beta diversity per million T cells fell roughly linearly with age, and a significant reduction was already apparent by age around 39. Because donor CMV infection status was unknown, age-related changes in expanded clonotypes were potentially confounded. Total diversity estimates from one million sequenced T cells were considered lower bounds and underestimates.

Donors were 39 systemically healthy Caucasian individuals from Russia aged 6 to 90 years. Approximately 10 milliliters of peripheral blood were collected from each donor into EDTA-treated Vacutainer tubes. Ficoll-Paque density-gradient centrifugation was used to isolate PBMCs, with at least 6.5 million per sample. Total RNA was extracted from PBMCs with Trizol reagent, with at least 6 micrograms obtained per sample. For every donor, flow cytometry on a PBMC aliquot measured the percentage of naive CD45RAhigh/CD27high T cells. Turning to this clonotype: Its antigen has not been determined. It has no much larger one-base neighbor in the sample; base qualities were not kept.

The library was prepared using 5' RACE. These reads were obtained on an Illumina HiSeq 2500. A second PCR of roughly 7 to 11 cycles was performed with a sample-barcoded 5' primer and a J-beta primer mix. Each TCR beta cDNA molecule received a unique molecular identifier from a template-switch 5' adaptor carrying 12 random nucleotides. Each sample yielded at least 2.5 million CDR3-containing paired-end reads. All of the RNA was converted into first-strand cDNA using the Mint cDNA synthesis kit, with a TRBC-specific oligonucleotide serving as the primer. Following uracil-DNA glycosylase treatment, a first 18-cycle PCR with universal primers M1SS and BC2_uni_R was performed on all cDNA. The authors processed their data as follows. For normalization, 1 million high-quality reads, each with a distinct molecular identifier, were randomly selected from each sample. Instead of being binned into consensus sequences, reads that shared molecular identifiers were thrown out. MiTCR, run with a Q25 quality threshold and the strictest error-elimination algorithm, handled CDR3 identification, clonotype clustering and error correction. A nonparametric unseen species model using Euler transformation provided a lower-bound estimate of total TCR beta diversity. TCRdb passed the public sequencing reads through fastp at Q25 and MiXCR, retaining productive beta sequences. A single entry per CDR3 protein holds the most common genes and DNA from its merged rows. The V and J calls follow TCRdb's processing rather than the paper's. In this sample the table shows roughly 930,000 distinct CDR3 sequences, about 48% of which occur a single time. Clones ranked in the top ten supply roughly 13% of the sample.

The CDR3 runs 16 residues from the cysteine to the phenylalanine. The DNA shown is the 48-base CDR3, in frame from base 1. V sheds 5 bases and J sheds 5 bases, leaving 19 bases between their ends. For CDR1 and CDR2, the germline V gene lists SNHLY and FYNNEI. The chain uses TRBV2 and TRBJ2-1; TRBD2 is possibly the D segment (7 matching bases). The sequence derives from a man younger than 40 in good health. The material sequenced was blood. The DNA sequence is as follows: TGTGCCAGCAGTAAGGGGGAGGGTACGGATAACAATGAGCAGTTCTTC. It encodes CASSKGEGTDNNEQFF.